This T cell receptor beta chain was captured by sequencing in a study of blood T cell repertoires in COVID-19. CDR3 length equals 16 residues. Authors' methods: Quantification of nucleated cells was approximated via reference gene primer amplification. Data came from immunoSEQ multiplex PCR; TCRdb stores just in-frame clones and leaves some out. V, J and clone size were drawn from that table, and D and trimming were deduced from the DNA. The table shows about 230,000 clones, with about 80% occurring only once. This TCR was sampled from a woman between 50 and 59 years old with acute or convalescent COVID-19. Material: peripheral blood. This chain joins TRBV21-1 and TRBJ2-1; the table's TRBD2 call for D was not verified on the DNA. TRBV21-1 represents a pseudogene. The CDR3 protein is CASSKGTREGHYEQFF. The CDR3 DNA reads TGTGCCAGCAGCAAAGGGACCCGGGAGGGCCATTATGAGCAGTTCTTC.